This T cell receptor (beta chain) derives from a study of post-analysis software for immune sequencing data (dated by TCRdb to about 2015). Broadly, across the study: The recorded disease courses included relapsing-remitting, secondary progressive and progressive-relapsing multiple sclerosis, and some patients had no subtype annotation. The patient repertoires were set against about eleven previously published healthy control repertoires from donors whose ages ranged from roughly 6 to 26 years. A subset of samples was prepared in parallel using single-end sample barcoding, then pooled and co-amplified after Illumina adapter ligation.

What the work shows at the level of the full study, not this receptor alone: Multiple sclerosis patients had significantly lower normalized Chao1 diversity than controls, a result that suggests substantial peripheral T-cell clonal expansion. The control group was slightly older than the multiple sclerosis patient group. Direct clustering with F measure revealed strong co-clustering of samples prepared in the same batch, which led to a batch-effect correction. Significantly higher frequencies in patients than in controls were found for roughly five TRBV segments, including TRBV5-6, TRBV5-1 and TRBV20-1.

To demonstrate the VDJtools post-analysis software, TCR beta repertoires were profiled from the peripheral blood of about 13 young patients with multiple sclerosis. The multiple sclerosis patients were children and adolescents ranging in age from 6 to 15 years. Only a few counts were recorded for this clonotype. Its binding antigen is unknown. Qualities for individual bases were not recorded, and no much larger clone is one base off. Library preparation was by PCR. Sequencing instrument: Illumina HiSeq 2500. To reduce PCR and sequencing biases, unique molecular identifiers were built into the TCR beta cDNA libraries. Every 1 to 10 million input T cells yielded 500,000 or so cDNA molecules, meaning each molecule approximated one T cell. The patient libraries were prepared and sequenced using the same protocol as the earlier healthy control dataset. Samples belonging to the same batch were prepared together, multiplexed and sequenced on a shared HiSeq lane. As for how the authors treated the data: Raw barcoded reads were processed with MIGEC, discarding single-read molecular identifier groups before consensus assembly and CDR3 extraction. Clonotype tables were post-analysed with VDJtools, and diversity was normalized by down-sampling all datasets to the smallest sample size. Repertoire overlap clustering matched CDR3 amino acid but not nucleotide sequences to correct batch-related cross-sample contamination. Through fastp at Q25 and MiXCR, TCRdb rebuilt clones from the public reads, retaining in-frame beta chains. Each entry merges the rows of one CDR3 protein and shows their most common DNA and genes. TCRdb's processing, not the study's, gives the V and J calls here. Counted in this sample were some 700,000 distinct CDR3 sequences; about 60% of them appeared once. Jointly, the top ten make up 11% of the sample.

CDR1 and CDR2 (SGHAT, FQNNGV) derive from the germline V gene. Including the terminal cysteine and phenylalanine, the CDR3 comprises 11 residues. The CDR3 DNA has 33 bases and is translated from base 1. Trimming costs V 5 bases and J 7 bases, and their ends lie 6 bases apart. The chain is assembled from TRBV11-2 and TRBJ2-1; the D gene lacks a confident call. This TCR came from a girl aged 2 to 9 with multiple sclerosis. Sequences were obtained from blood. The encoded CDR3 is CASSDHNEQFF. The sequenced DNA: TGTGCCAGCAGCGACCATAATGAGCAGTTCTTC.